A selection of T cell receptor beta chains follows, all from one sample in a study of blood T cell repertoires in COVID-19. The data were produced by immunoSEQ multiplex PCR, yet TCRdb's version contains in-frame clones alone and is incomplete. This sample has fewer than 200,000 clones, with about 83% found just once. Sequencing was performed on peripheral blood. The origin of the receptors is a man aged 35 to 55 who had recovered from COVID-19. The CDR3 runs from the conserved cysteine through the conserved F or W. The D gene is left open where the match is weak. Part of the rows lack a size; the others show once, few, many or a class for expanded clones.

CDR3 DNA	CDR3 protein	D gene	clone size	V gene	J gene
TGTGCCAGCAGCCCCTCCAGGGGGACGAGCTCTGGAAACACCATATATTTT	CASSPSRGTSSGNTIYF	TRBD1	NA	TRBV7-2	TRBJ1-3
TGTGCCAGCTCCCCAAGGACAACGCGATCATACAATGAGCAGTTCTTC	CASSPRTTRSYNEQFF	NA	NA	TRBV18	TRBJ2-1
TGTGCCAGCAGCCCCCGAGGGCAGCACTATAATTCACCCCTCCACTTT	CASSPRGQHYNSPLHF	NA	NA	TRBV7-2	TRBJ1-6
TGTGCCAGGATGAAACAGGGTCGGACTAGCGGGAGGGCCGGAAACATTCAGTACTTC	CARMKQGRTSGRAGNIQYF	TRBD2	NA	TRBV6-4	TRBJ2-4
TGTGCCAGCAGCGGGGGGGTCGGCGATACGCAGTATTTT	CASSGGVGDTQYF	TRBD2	NA	TRBV7-2	TRBJ2-3
TGTGCCAGCAGTTACGAGACAGGGGGCAATCAGCCCCAGCATTTT	CASSYETGGNQPQHF	TRBD1	NA	TRBV6-6	TRBJ1-5
TGTGCCAGCTGGGGGGGTTTCGGGCAGTACTTC	CASWGGFGQYF	TRBD2	NA	TRBV28	TRBJ2-7
TGTGCCAGCAGCTTAGGACTAGCGGGGGCGCCCACAGATACGCAGTATTTT	CASSLGLAGAPTDTQYF	TRBD2	NA	TRBV11-3	TRBJ2-3
TGCGCCAGCAGCCAAGAGGGACTAGCAGGAGAGACCCAGTACTTC	CASSQEGLAGETQYF	TRBD2	NA	TRBV4-1	TRBJ2-5
TGTGCCACCAGCGGGATACTAGCGGGAGAGTCCTACAATGAGCAGTTCTTC	CATSGILAGESYNEQFF	TRBD2	NA	TRBV15	TRBJ2-1
TGTGCCAGCAGCCCCGGGACAGGAGTATACGAGCAGTACTTC	CASSPGTGVYEQYF	TRBD1	NA	TRBV7-9	TRBJ2-7
TGTGCCAAAGAGATCTTAGCCAAAAACATTCAGTACTTC	CAKEILAKNIQYF	NA	NA	TRBV3-1/TRBV3-2	TRBJ2-4
TGTGCCAGCAGCCAAGATGTGGTAGCGGGAGGTCCCGGGGAGCTGTTTTTT	CASSQDVVAGGPGELFF	TRBD2	NA	TRBV3-1/TRBV3-2	TRBJ2-2
TGTGCCACCACCGTGGGCAACAATGAGCAGTTCTTC	CATTVGNNEQFF	NA	NA	TRBV6-5	TRBJ2-1
TGTGCCAGCAGCTTGGTATACTCCTCGACAGTGAACACTGAAGCTTTCTTT	CASSLVYSSTVNTEAFF	NA	NA	TRBV5-4	TRBJ1-1
TGTGCCAGCAGCTTGGCCGTCCTTAGAAGTCGAGATACGCAGTATTTT	CASSLAVLRSRDTQYF	NA	NA	TRBV5-5	TRBJ2-3
TGTGCCACCAGCAGAGATCGATCGGTAAAGCAGTTCTTC	CATSRDRSVKQFF	NA	NA	TRBV15	TRBJ2-1
TGTGCCAGCAGTAAACTAGCGGGGGTTCAAGAGACCCAGTACTTC	CASSKLAGVQETQYF	TRBD2	NA	TRBV27	TRBJ2-5
TGTGCCAGCAGCTTAGGCAGGGGTTGGACCGGGGAGCTGTTTTTT	CASSLGRGWTGELFF	NA	NA	TRBV7-9	TRBJ2-2
TGTGCCAGCAGTTTGGGGAGTACGGATACGCAGTATTTT	CASSLGSTDTQYF	NA	once	TRBV28	TRBJ2-3
TGCGCCAGCAGCCAAGAGATAGGGGCTGGAAACACCATATATTTT	CASSQEIGAGNTIYF	NA	NA	TRBV4-3	TRBJ1-3
TGTGCCAGCAGTAGCGGGAGAAGAGAGACCCAGTACTTC	CASSSGRRETQYF	TRBD2	NA	TRBV28	TRBJ2-5
TGCGCCAGCAGCTTGGCCGGGACTAGCGGGAGCGAGCAGTACTTC	CASSLAGTSGSEQYF	TRBD2	NA	TRBV5-1	TRBJ2-7
TGTGCCAGCAGCCCCCCGGGGTTGAACACTGAAGCTTTCTTT	CASSPPGLNTEAFF	NA	NA	TRBV7-6	TRBJ1-1
TGCGCCAGCAGCCCGGGGCCGGGGGTAGGAGGCTACACCTTC	CASSPGPGVGGYTF	NA	NA	TRBV4-3	TRBJ1-2
TGTGCCAGCAGGGGGCGAGATAAAGCTTTCTTT	CASRGRDKAFF	NA	NA	TRBV3-1/TRBV3-2	TRBJ1-1
TGTGCCAGCAGTCGAGCGACCACAGATACGCAGTATTTT	CASSRATTDTQYF	NA	NA	TRBV6-2/TRBV6-3	TRBJ2-3
TGTGCCAGCAGTGGACAGGGGTTAGATACGCAGTATTTT	CASSGQGLDTQYF	TRBD1	NA	TRBV12-3/TRBV12-4	TRBJ2-3
TGTGCCACCAGCGAGGGAGGGATTCTCGGCACTGAAGCTTTCTTT	CATSEGGILGTEAFF	NA	NA	TRBV15	TRBJ1-1
TGCGCCAGCAGATGGTCGGGGGATGGGACCTACGAGCAGTACTTC	CASRWSGDGTYEQYF	NA	few	TRBV5-1	TRBJ2-7
TGCAGCGTTGGAGTGGCAGGTACCTACGAGCAGTACTTC	CSVGVAGTYEQYF	NA	NA	TRBV29-1	TRBJ2-7
TGTGCCAGCAGCCAGAGGACTAGCGGACATACAGATACGCAGTATTTT	CASSQRTSGHTDTQYF	TRBD2	NA	TRBV5-6	TRBJ2-3
TGCAGCGTTACGGGACTTCGTGCTTACAATGAGCAGTTCTTC	CSVTGLRAYNEQFF	NA	NA	TRBV29-1	TRBJ2-1
TGTGCCACCACTAGGGGTGGGACTGAAGCTTTCTTT	CATTRGGTEAFF	NA	NA	TRBV24-1	TRBJ1-1
TGTGCCATCAGTGAAGGTATTGTTGGGGACTCAGCCTACGAGCAGTACTTC	CAISEGIVGDSAYEQYF	NA	NA	TRBV10-3	TRBJ2-7
TGTGCCAGCGCTGGACCCACTAGCGGGAGAGAGACCCAGTACTTC	CASAGPTSGRETQYF	TRBD2	NA	TRBV5-4	TRBJ2-5
TGTGCCAGCAGCATCGGACTAGCGGGAGGGAGCGAGACCCAGTACTTC	CASSIGLAGGSETQYF	TRBD2	NA	TRBV7-2	TRBJ2-5
TGTGCCAGCAGCCGGAAACCGGGACAGGTGTCTGGGGCCAACGTCCTGACTTTC	CASSRKPGQVSGANVLTF	TRBD1	NA	TRBV7-9	TRBJ2-6
TGTGCCATCAGTGCCCAAGCCCCCCAAGCGGGAGGCACAGATACGCAGTATTTT	CAISAQAPQAGGTDTQYF	TRBD2	NA	TRBV10-3	TRBJ2-3
TGTGCCAGCAGCCAAGGTGTCAGAAATTCACCCCTCCACTTT	CASSQGVRNSPLHF	NA	NA	TRBV3-1/TRBV3-2	TRBJ1-6
TGTGCCAGCAGTTACGGGGCGAGAAAAGCTTTCTTT	CASSYGARKAFF	NA	NA	TRBV6-5	TRBJ1-1
TGTGCCAGCAGCGAAACAGGGGGATCGGAGAATTCACCCCTCCACTTT	CASSETGGSENSPLHF	TRBD1	NA	TRBV14	TRBJ1-6
TGCGCCAGCAGCCAAGATCGCGGGACTAATGGGTATGGCTACACCTTC	CASSQDRGTNGYGYTF	NA	few	TRBV4-3	TRBJ1-2
TGTGCCAGCAGCTTAGAACCCGGAAACAGGGAAGAGACCCAGTACTTC	CASSLEPGNREETQYF	NA	NA	TRBV7-9	TRBJ2-5
TGCAGCGTTGGCGGGAGCAATCAGCCCCAGCATTTT	CSVGGSNQPQHF	NA	NA	TRBV29-1	TRBJ1-5
TGTGCCAGCAGCTTCACTTGGGCGGGAGGGGCCACAGATACGCAGTATTTT	CASSFTWAGGATDTQYF	TRBD2	once	TRBV7-2	TRBJ2-3
TGTGCCTGGAGGAGGGAGGGGCACTACACCTTC	CAWRREGHYTF	NA	once	TRBV30	TRBJ1-2
TGTGCCAGCAACCCTCAGAAAGACACTGAAGCTTTCTTT	CASNPQKDTEAFF	NA	NA	TRBV11-2	TRBJ1-1
TGTGCCAGCAGCTTAGCTGCGGGACTAGCGTACGAGCAGTACTTC	CASSLAAGLAYEQYF	TRBD2	NA	TRBV7-2	TRBJ2-7
TGTGCCAGCAGTGATTCGGGCAGGGGTGGCAATCAGCCCCAGCATTTT	CASSDSGRGGNQPQHF	NA	NA	TRBV2	TRBJ1-5
TGTGCCAGCAGCCAGCAGGGGGCAACTAATGAAAAACTGTTTTTT	CASSQQGATNEKLFF	TRBD1	NA	TRBV4-2	TRBJ1-4
TGTGCCAGCAGCAGAATGGAGGGCGCAGATACGCAGTATTTT	CASSRMEGADTQYF	NA	once	TRBV9	TRBJ2-3
TGTGCCAGCAGTTATGTGGGCAGGGAGACCCAGTACTTC	CASSYVGRETQYF	NA	NA	TRBV6-6	TRBJ2-5
TGTGCCAGCAGCAAGAAACAGACCTACGAGCAGTACTTC	CASSKKQTYEQYF	NA	NA	TRBV21-1	TRBJ2-7
TGCGCCAGCAGCCAAGAGCGGGAAATCTATGGCTACACCTTC	CASSQEREIYGYTF	NA	NA	TRBV4-1	TRBJ1-2
TGCGCCAGCAGCCAAGCCCCGACAGGGGGTGACAATGAGCAGTTCTTC	CASSQAPTGGDNEQFF	TRBD1	NA	TRBV4-3	TRBJ2-1
TGTGCCACCAGTGACCCCGGGACAGGGGAGCGGACCACAGATACGCAGTATTTT	CATSDPGTGERTTDTQYF	TRBD1	NA	TRBV24-1	TRBJ2-3